This T cell receptor (beta chain) was sequenced in a study of T-cell memory formation after mild COVID-19. TCRdb reprocessed the 5' RACE reads with MiXCR, giving one entry per CDR3 protein. Of 44,000 or so distinct CDR3 sequences listed, approximately 9.7% are singletons. Broader study findings: Later expanders leaned CD4+, whereas day 15 to 85 contracting clones were balanced CD4/CD8.

V lost 5 bases, J lost 10 bases, and 10 bases lay in between. This CDR3 is 10 amino acids long. Germline CDR1 reads DFQATT; CDR2 reads SNEGSKA (reference sequence). The sample holds many counts of this clonotype. Its antigen remains unknown. The chain uses TRBV20-1 and TRBJ2-3, with a weak D call TRBD2 (5 bases). The receptor was isolated from an adult woman who had mild COVID-19 (a few samples of this study predate the infection). Cell type and time point are not known. Sequencing was performed on PBMCs or a T cell subset sorted from them (not recorded which). The CDR3 spells CSAEGVAQYF. The CDR3 nucleotides read TGCAGTGCTGAGGGCGTGGCGCAGTATTTT.